Here is one T cell receptor (beta chain) with its context. This clonotype was counted a few times. This clone's antigen is unknown. The input lacks base qualities; no much larger clone sits a single base away. This specimen belongs to a study of CD8+CD57+ T cells in acquired aplastic anemia (dated by TCRdb to 2016 to 2019). Some background on the complete study: A CD8+CD57+ expansion meant a frequency higher than the mean frequency seen in healthy subjects. General study outcomes and caveats: Around 30 CD8+ CDR3 sequences were shared between patients and controls but appeared highly expressed in patients and within their immunodominant clones. Patients and healthy controls showed no significant difference in CD8+ Simpson's diversity (P=0.060). In patients, diversity was lower in CD8+CD57+ cells than in the total CD4+ and CD8+ cell pools.

From V the trimming removes 2 bases and from J it removes 7 bases, while the gene matches leave 8 bases of the junction unaccounted for. From its cysteine to its phenylalanine, the CDR3 spans 15 amino acids. Kept here is only the CDR3 DNA, which spans 45 bases and is read in frame from base 1. Expansion of CD8+CD57+ cells had been shown by flow cytometry in the patients chosen for sequencing. For 2 of the 12 patients, enough cells were available to additionally sequence CD8+CD57+ effector memory cells. Every patient had severe acquired aplastic anemia, diagnosed using the International Study of Aplastic Anemia and Agranulocytosis and Camitta criteria. At the time blood was sampled, none of the patients had received any therapy. CD8+CD57+ cells were bead-enriched, yielding a mean of about 1.5 ug of DNA. The study deep-sequenced TCR repertoires of sorted CD4+ and CD8+ blood T cells from severe aplastic anemia patients and healthy subjects. In the USA, patient enrollment took place under clinicaltrials.gov protocols 00001620, 01623167, 00001397, 00071045, 00081523 and 00961064. Ficoll-Paque density gradient centrifugation was used to isolate peripheral blood mononuclear cells.

Genomic DNA was used as template for profiling of TCR beta VDJ combinations and CDR3 sequences. TCR repertoire sequencing was run on an Illumina HiSeq 2000. Per the source publication's procedure: TRBV/TRBJ rearrangement plots, CDR3 size and DJ length profiles, and Simpson's diversity index were used to evaluate the repertoires. The most abundant DNA sequence in the deep sequencing data was defined as the immunodominant clone. CDR3 amino acid sequences were checked for sharing across subjects and were also compared against the VDJdb database and published repertoires. TCRdb reprocessing: public reads trimmed at Q25 with fastp, clones called with MiXCR, in-frame beta chains kept. CDR3 protein sequences are deduplicated, and each keeps its most common genes and DNA. The V and J calls and clone size are TCRdb's, not the authors'. The sample includes about 20,000 distinct CDR3 sequences, with 40% observed a single time. Around 87% of the sample goes to the ten largest clones.

Here the chain combines TRBV12-3 or TRBV12-4 and TRBJ2-1; TRBD1 matches 7 bases in the middle. Sequenced: CD8+CD57+ T cells sorted from PBMCs. The cell subset or site tag for this specimen amounts to: bead-enriched CD8+CD57+ effector memory T cells from SAA patients. The source is a human donor with aplastic anemia. The DNA sequence reads TGTGCCAGCAGTTTAAACAGGGGTAAGGTGAATGAGCAGTTCTTC. The encoded protein is CASSLNRGKVNEQFF.